This T cell receptor (beta chain) comes out of a study of monozygotic twins with inflammatory bowel disease. TCRdb reanalyzed the 5' RACE reads and collapses them to one entry per CDR3 protein, without DNA. The listing records 350,000 to 550,000 distinct CDR3 sequences. The CDR3 runs 21 residues. Germline values: CDR1 SGHAT, CDR2 FQNNGV. V and J are TRBV11-2 and TRBJ2-1; as DNA is missing, the TRBD2 call by TCRdb cannot be tested. The receptor comes from a human donor with ulcerative colitis or Crohn's disease, or a healthy co-twin of an affected twin (not recorded which). Source material: blood. The CDR3 is CASSSLRSGLADVWAYNEQFF.